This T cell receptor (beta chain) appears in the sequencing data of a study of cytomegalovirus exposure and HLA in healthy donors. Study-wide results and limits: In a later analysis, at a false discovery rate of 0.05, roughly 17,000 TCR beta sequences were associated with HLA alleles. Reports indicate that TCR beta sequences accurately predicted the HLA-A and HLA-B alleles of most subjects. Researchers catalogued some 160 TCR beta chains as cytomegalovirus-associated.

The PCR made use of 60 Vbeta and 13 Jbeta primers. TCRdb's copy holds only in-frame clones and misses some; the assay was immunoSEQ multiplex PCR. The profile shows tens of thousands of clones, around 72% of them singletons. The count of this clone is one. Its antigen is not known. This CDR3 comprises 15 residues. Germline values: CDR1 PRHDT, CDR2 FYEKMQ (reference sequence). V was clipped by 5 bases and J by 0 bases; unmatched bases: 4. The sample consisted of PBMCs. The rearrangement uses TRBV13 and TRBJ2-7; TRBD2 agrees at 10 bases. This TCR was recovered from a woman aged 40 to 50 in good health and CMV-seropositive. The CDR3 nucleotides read TGTGCCAGCAGCGGCACTAGCGGGGACTCCTACGAGCAGTACTTC. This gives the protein CASSGTSGDSYEQYF.